These T cell receptor beta chains were read from a single sample in a study of T-cell reconstitution after alpha-beta-depleted transplantation in children. TCRdb fed the PCR reads into MiXCR, producing one record per CDR3 protein. The data show around 250,000 distinct CDR3 sequences, roughly 8% seen once. This sample comprised PBMCs, mostly from graft donor cells, obtained 180 days after TCRalphabeta/CD19-depleted stem cell transplant. These receptors all come from a male patient between 5 and 17 years old who had a stem cell transplant for acute lymphoblastic leukemia, so the T cells may come from the graft donor. Both conserved end residues are part of each CDR3. The D gene is left open where the match is weak. Size is stated as once, few or many counts, or a class when the clone is expanded.

abundance: many
j_gene: TRBJ1-5
d_gene: .
v_gene: TRBV5-1
CDR3nt: TGCGCCAGCAGCGAGGGACATCTCAATCAGCCCCAGCATTTT
CDR3aa: CASSEGHLNQPQHF

abundance: many
j_gene: TRBJ2-5
d_gene: .
v_gene: TRBV5-6
CDR3nt: TGTGCCAGCAGCTTGGGGCAGGGGGGAGGAAAAGAGACCCAGTACTTC
CDR3aa: CASSLGQGGGKETQYF

abundance: many
j_gene: TRBJ2-1
d_gene: TRBD2
v_gene: TRBV7-8
CDR3nt: TGTGCCAGCAGCTTAGTGGCTAGCGGTGGAGATGAGCAGTTCTTC
CDR3aa: CASSLVASGGDEQFF

abundance: many
j_gene: TRBJ2-7
d_gene: TRBD2
v_gene: TRBV7-2
CDR3nt: TGTGCCAGCAGCTTAGGGGTAGCGGGGGGGAAGTACGAGCAGTACTTC
CDR3aa: CASSLGVAGGKYEQYF

abundance: many
j_gene: TRBJ2-2
d_gene: .
v_gene: TRBV11-2
CDR3nt: TGTGCCAGCAGCTTAGGCTCCCGGTTCCCGGGCGGGGAGCTGTTTTTT
CDR3aa: CASSLGSRFPGGELFF

abundance: many
j_gene: TRBJ1-2
d_gene: .
v_gene: TRBV29-1
CDR3nt: TGCAGCGTTCGGTGGGCCGACTATGGCTACACCTTC
CDR3aa: CSVRWADYGYTF

abundance: many
j_gene: TRBJ1-1
d_gene: TRBD1
v_gene: TRBV4-3
CDR3nt: TGCGCCAGCAGCCAAGAGCGCGGGGGGACAGCAAACACTGAAGCTTTCTTT
CDR3aa: CASSQERGGTANTEAFF

abundance: many
j_gene: TRBJ2-1
d_gene: .
v_gene: TRBV7-3
CDR3nt: TGTGCCAGCAGCCTTACGGGCAGCTCCCTCATATACAATGAGCAGTTCTTC
CDR3aa: CASSLTGSSLIYNEQFF

abundance: many
j_gene: TRBJ2-2
d_gene: .
v_gene: TRBV28
CDR3nt: TGTGCCAGCAGTCTTTACAGTGGGAGGGAGCTGTTTTTT
CDR3aa: CASSLYSGRELFF

abundance: many
j_gene: TRBJ2-2
d_gene: TRBD2
v_gene: TRBV12-3/TRBV12-4
CDR3nt: TGTGCCTGTAATGAGCGGGGGATGAACACCGGGGAGCTGTTTTTT
CDR3aa: CACNERGMNTGELFF

abundance: many
j_gene: TRBJ2-2
d_gene: TRBD2
v_gene: TRBV7-8
CDR3nt: TGTGCCAGCAGCTCACAGGGACTAGCGACCAACACCGGGGAGCTGTTTTTT
CDR3aa: CASSSQGLATNTGELFF

abundance: many
j_gene: TRBJ2-5
d_gene: .
v_gene: TRBV14
CDR3nt: TGTGCCAGCAGCCAAGCTGGGCGAAGTCAAGAGACCCAGTACTTC
CDR3aa: CASSQAGRSQETQYF

abundance: many
j_gene: TRBJ2-7
d_gene: TRBD2
v_gene: TRBV6-5
CDR3nt: TGTGCCAGCAGTTCGGGAGGTTACGAGCAGTACTTC
CDR3aa: CASSSGGYEQYF